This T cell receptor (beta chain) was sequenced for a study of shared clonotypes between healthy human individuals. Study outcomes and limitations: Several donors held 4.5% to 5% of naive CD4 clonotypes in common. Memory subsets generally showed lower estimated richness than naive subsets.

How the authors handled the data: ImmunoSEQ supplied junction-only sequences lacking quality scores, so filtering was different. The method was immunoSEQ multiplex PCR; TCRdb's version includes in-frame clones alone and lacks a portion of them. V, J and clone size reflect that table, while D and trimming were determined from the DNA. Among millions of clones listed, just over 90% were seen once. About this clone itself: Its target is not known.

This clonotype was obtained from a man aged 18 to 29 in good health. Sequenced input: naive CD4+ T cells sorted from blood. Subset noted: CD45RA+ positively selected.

The CDR3 DNA follows: TGCGCCAGCAGCCCACAGGCTTCCACGGCCAACGTCCTGACTTTC. Its translation is CASSPQASTANVLTF. The chain combines TRBV5-1 with TRBJ2-6; D might be TRBD1 (5 bases). CDR1 is SGHRS and CDR2 is YFSETQ in the germline V gene. Trimming removed 4 bases from V and 6 bases from J, with 14 bases in between. There are 15 residues in the CDR3.